The 27 T cell receptor beta chains presented below share a single source sample, sequenced in a study of cytomegalovirus exposure and HLA in healthy donors. Assay: immunoSEQ multiplex PCR; the TCRdb copy retains only in-frame clones and omits some. The sample yields around 260,000 clones, 90% seen once. Specimen: PBMCs. The origin of the receptors is a woman in her 30s in good health and CMV-seronegative.

The chain is built from TRBV7-6 and TRBJ2-2; D gene uncertain. Trimming stripped 3 bases from V and 3 bases from J, with 8 bases between. CDR1 is SGHVS, CDR2 FNYEAQ, per germline. The CDR3 runs to 14 residues. In DNA form, the CDR3 reads TGTGCCAGCAGCTTTACGGACGACACCGGGGAGCTGTTTTTT. Its translation: CASSFTDDTGELFF.

This clone is a singleton in its sample. Other DNA sequences of this sample code for an identical CDR3. The chain carries TRBV6-5 and TRBJ1-1, with a tentative D call TRBD1 (5 bases). Germline V gene data show CDR1 as MNHEY and CDR2 as SVGAGI. The CDR3 spans 13 residues. The V end lost 2 bases, the J end lost 1 base, and 5 bases lay between the germline ends. In nucleotides, the CDR3 is TGTGCCAGCAGTTACACAGGGAACACTGAAGCTTTCTTT. Translation: CASSYTGNTEAFF.

This rearrangement joins TRBV4-1 to TRBJ2-5, with 15 bases aligning to TRBD2. This CDR3 region has 17 residues. CDR1 MGHRA and CDR2 YSYEKL come from the germline V gene. The J segment lost 5 bases and the V segment lost 3 bases, leaving 7 bases of the junction unmatched. The CDR3 here is CASSHRGLAGGLETQYF. Written as DNA, the CDR3 is TGCGCCAGCAGCCACCGGGGACTAGCGGGAGGACTGGAGACCCAGTACTTC.

V and J are TRBV28 and TRBJ1-2; D might be TRBD1 (5 bases). The CDR3 sequence is 14 residues long. V was cut by 6 bases and J by 0 bases, with 11 bases left in between. Germline V gene sequence: CDR1 MDHEN, CDR2 SYDVKM. This CDR3 is CASSLRATNYGYTF. The CDR3 DNA follows: TGTGCCAGCAGCCTCAGGGCCACTAACTATGGCTACACCTTC.

This chain links TRBV4-2 with TRBJ2-7; 7 bases are shared with TRBD1. CDR1 LGHNA and CDR2 YNFKEQ come from the germline V gene. This CDR3 has 15 amino acids. V lost 6 bases, J lost 2 bases, and 10 bases stayed unmatched. CDR3 sequence: CASSWVSQGTYEQYF. The CDR3 DNA sequence: TGTGCCAGCAGTTGGGTCTCACAGGGGACCTACGAGCAGTACTTC.

The gene calls are TRBV15 and TRBJ2-5; 8 bases are shared with TRBD2. The CDR3 contains 13 residues. V lost 8 bases and J lost 5; bases outside the gene matches: 7. Germline V gene sequence: CDR1 LNHNV, CDR2 YYDKDF (reference sequence). The CDR3 loop is CATETGREETQYF. Here the CDR3 DNA reads TGTGCCACCGAGACCGGGAGGGAGGAGACCCAGTACTTC.

The V gene is TRBV30, the J gene TRBJ2-5, with TRBD1 matching 11 bases. The J call may be mistaken, given a closer DNA end match to TRBJ2-7. Germline V gives CDR1 GTSNPN, CDR2 SVGIG (reference sequence). This CDR3 has 15 amino acids. Here the CDR3 reads CAWSRVGTGGYEQYF. CDR3 bases: TGTGCCTGGAGTCGAGTAGGGACAGGGGGCTACGAGCAGTACTTC.

The sample holds a few counts of this clone. The chain has TRBV7-2 and TRBJ2-3, with unresolved D. Germline-derived CDR1 and CDR2 are SGHTA and FQGNSA. The length of the CDR3 is 15 residues. V lost 4 bases to trimming and J lost 0 bases, with 11 bases between them. This CDR3 is CASSWVRRSTDTQYF. DNA of the CDR3: TGTGCCAGCAGCTGGGTTCGAAGGAGCACAGATACGCAGTATTTT.

This chain links TRBV30 with TRBJ1-1; 7 nucleotides line up with TRBD1. Germline CDR1 GTSNPN, CDR2 SVGIG (reference sequence). The CDR3 is made up of 14 amino acids. Trimming cost V 3 bases and J 4 bases; bases outside gene matches: 8. CDR3 coding DNA: TGTGCCTGGAGGGTGACAGGGAAGGGCACTGAAGCTTTCTTT. Translated, it gives CAWRVTGKGTEAFF. The whole variable domain, remainder taken from reference TRBV30 and TRBJ1-1, is SQTIHQWPATLVQPVGSPLSLECTVEGTSNPNLYWYRQAAGRGLQLLFYSVGIGQISSEVPQNLSASRPQDRQFILSSKKLLLSDSGFYLCAWRVTGKGTEAFFGQGTRLTVV.

The genes are TRBV7-8 and TRBJ2-2; TRBD2 might be the D (5 bases). V gave up 5 bases and J gave up 1 base, with 11 bases separating them. CDR3 length equals 15 residues. Germline values: CDR1 SGHVS, CDR2 FQNEAQ. The CDR3 protein is CASSPRTGNTGELFF. CDR3 DNA: TGTGCCAGCAGCCCCAGGACTGGGAACACCGGGGAGCTGTTTTTT.

V gene TRBV7-8 combines with J gene TRBJ1-4; D not resolved. Germline CDR1 is SGHVS and CDR2 is FQNEAQ. V dropped 2 bases and J dropped 8 bases, with 12 bases sitting between them. This CDR3 region has 14 residues. The CDR3 loop reads CASSLTWLREKLFF. DNA for the CDR3: TGTGCCAGCAGCTTAACATGGCTTCGGGAAAAACTGTTTTTT.

The rearrangement uses TRBV6-5 and TRBJ1-2; no clear D. Per the germline V gene, CDR1 is MNHEY and CDR2 is SVGAGI. CDR3 size: 15 residues. V dropped 2 bases and J dropped 4 bases, with 14 bases sitting between them. The CDR3 loop is CASSYQSTDPYGYTF. CDR3 sequence (DNA): TGTGCCAGCAGTTACCAGTCGACCGATCCCTATGGCTACACCTTC.

J is TRBJ2-5 and V is TRBV6-5; D gene uncertain. V was pared by 11 bases and J by 1 base, with 8 bases between. Germline CDR1 is MNHEY and CDR2 is SVGAGI. This CDR3 is 11 amino acids long. CDR3 DNA sequence: TGTGCCGTCTCCAGCCAAGAGACCCAGTACTTC. As protein: CAVSSQETQYF.

V usage is TRBV5-1 and J usage is TRBJ2-2, with 8 bases identical to TRBD2. The germline V gene encodes CDR1 SGHRS and CDR2 YFSETQ. The CDR3 sequence is 16 residues long. The V gene end was trimmed by 2 bases and the J gene end by 0 bases; junction bases not matched to a gene: 3. The CDR3 loop reads CASSLFSGTNTGELFF. CDR3 sequence (DNA): TGCGCCAGCAGCTTATTTAGCGGGACGAACACCGGGGAGCTGTTTTTT.

The rearrangement uses TRBV7-9 and TRBJ2-5; maybe TRBD1 (6 bases). Looked up from germline, CDR1 is SEHNR and CDR2 is FQNEAQ (reference sequence). V lost 0 bases to trimming and J lost 4 bases, with 12 bases between them. This CDR3 spans 15 amino acids. This chain's CDR3 is CASSLAVRGPETQYF. CDR3 in DNA: TGTGCCAGCAGCTTAGCCGTCAGGGGTCCAGAGACCCAGTACTTC.

CDR3 region: CASSSRREPGDTQYF. CDR3 nucleotides: TGTGCCAGCAGTTCACGCCGGGAACCGGGGGATACGCAGTATTTT. The J gene is TRBJ2-3, the V gene TRBV28, with D possibly being TRBD2 (5 bases). Trimming left V 4 bases short and J 6 bases short, with 17 bases between. Per the germline V gene, CDR1 is MDHEN and CDR2 is SYDVKM. The CDR3 is 15 residues long.

This clone is a singleton in its sample. This rearrangement joins TRBV29-1 to TRBJ2-5, with D possibly being TRBD2 (7 bases). The CDR3 length is 10 residues. The V end lost 6 bases, the J end lost 8 bases, and 10 bases lay between the germline ends. Germline CDR1 is SQVTM and CDR2 is ANQGSEA. The CDR3 region is CSVGGGTQYF. CDR3 coding DNA: TGCAGCGTGGGGGGGGGCACCCAGTACTTC.

The chain has TRBV5-6 and TRBJ1-5, with unresolved D. The CDR3 length is 14 residues. Deletions cut 0 bases from V and 3 bases from J, with 7 bases between. The V gene's germline CDR1 is SGHDT and CDR2 YYEEEE. CDR3 nucleotide sequence: TGTGCCAGCAGCTTGGGTAGTTTCAATCAGCCCCAGCATTTT. Amino acid sequence: CASSLGSFNQPQHF. Using reference TRBV5-6 and TRBJ1-5 for the parts outside the CDR3, the full variable domain is DAGVTQSPTHLIKTRGQQVTLRCSPKSGHDTVSWYQQALGQGPQFIFQYYEEEERQRGNFPDRFSGHQFPNYSSELNVNALLLGDSALYLCASSLGSFNQPQHFGDGTRLSIL.

The chain links TRBV5-4 to TRBJ2-3; D might be TRBD1 or TRBD2, each matching 5 bases. The V gene lost 7 bases and the J gene lost 1 base, with 13 bases spanning the gap. CDR3 length: 14 residues. CDR1 and CDR2 from the germline V gene are SGHNT and YYREEE (reference sequence). The CDR3 coding sequence is TGTGCCAGCGAATACCGGGGCCGCACAGATACGCAGTATTTT. This gives the protein CASEYRGRTDTQYF.

The V call is TRBV15, the J call TRBJ2-3; perhaps D is TRBD1 or TRBD2 (5 bases each). This CDR3 comprises 13 residues. Trimming took off 11 bases at V and 1 base at J, with 13 bases between the two ends. Germline lookup yields CDR1 LNHNV and CDR2 YYDKDF (reference sequence). In DNA, the CDR3 is TGTGCCTCCGCCGGGGCCCGCACAGATACGCAGTATTTT. The encoded protein is CASAGARTDTQYF.

The rearrangement joins TRBV30 to TRBJ2-7, with TRBD1 matching 9 bases. The CDR3 is 13 residues long. V trimming: 3 bases; J trimming: 3 bases; junction bases outside the gene matches: 3. Germline assignment: CDR1 GTSNPN and CDR2 SVGIG (reference sequence). DNA for the CDR3: TGTGCCTGGAGCCGGGACAGGGACTACGAGCAGTACTTC. It codes for CAWSRDRDYEQYF.

This clone was counted a single time. The V and J genes are TRBV7-2 and TRBJ2-7, with a weak D call TRBD1 (5 bases). The CDR3 runs 13 residues. Trimming left V 5 bases short and J 10 bases short, with 18 bases between. The germline V gene encodes CDR1 SGHTA and CDR2 FQGNSA. The CDR3 sequence is CASSLHNQGIQYF. The CDR3 DNA is TGTGCCAGCAGCCTGCATAACCAGGGTATTCAGTACTTC.

V gene TRBV27 combines with J gene TRBJ2-7; possibly TRBD2 for D (5 bases). The CDR3 is 15 amino acids. CDR1 is MNHEY, CDR2 SMNVEV, per germline (reference sequence). V was pared by 7 bases and J by 3 bases, with 19 bases between. This CDR3 is CASTLSGEGIYEQYF. The DNA of the CDR3 is TGTGCCAGCACCCTAAGCGGTGAGGGAATCTACGAGCAGTACTTC.

The rearrangement links TRBV30 to TRBJ2-4; D is uncertain. The CDR3 runs to 11 residues. Germline lookup yields CDR1 GTSNPN and CDR2 SVGIG (reference sequence). The germline V and J ends were trimmed by 8 bases and 1 base, with 6 bases remaining between them. DNA for the CDR3: TGTGCCGCCGTGGCCAAAAACATTCAGTACTTC. Residues: CAAVAKNIQYF.

The chain combines TRBV7-6 with TRBJ1-3; D not resolved. The CDR3 totals 15 residues. Germline V gene data show CDR1 as SGHVS and CDR2 as FNYEAQ. The V gene lost 5 bases and the J gene lost 0 bases, with 11 bases spanning the gap. CDR3 DNA sequence: TGTGCCAGCAGCCCCATTGGAAGCTCTGGAAACACCATATATTTT. It yields the protein CASSPIGSSGNTIYF.

The chain joins TRBV27 to TRBJ2-7; 9 nucleotides line up with TRBD2. The CDR3 loop spans 15 amino acids. V dropped 6 bases and J dropped 1; count of bases not matched to a gene: 7. Germline CDR1 MNHEY, CDR2 SMNVEV (reference sequence). The CDR3: CASRLAGGLSYEQYF. The CDR3 DNA is TGTGCCAGCAGGTTGGCGGGAGGGCTATCCTACGAGCAGTACTTC.

The V and J genes are TRBV5-4 and TRBJ1-1, with D unresolved. This CDR3 has 14 amino acids. Germline values: CDR1 SGHNT, CDR2 YYREEE (reference sequence). V was trimmed by 4 bases and J by 5 bases, leaving 15 bases between them. CDR3 in DNA: TGTGCCAGCAGCCCCCGACTGGGAGAGACTGAAGCTTTCTTT. Translating it yields CASSPRLGETEAFF.